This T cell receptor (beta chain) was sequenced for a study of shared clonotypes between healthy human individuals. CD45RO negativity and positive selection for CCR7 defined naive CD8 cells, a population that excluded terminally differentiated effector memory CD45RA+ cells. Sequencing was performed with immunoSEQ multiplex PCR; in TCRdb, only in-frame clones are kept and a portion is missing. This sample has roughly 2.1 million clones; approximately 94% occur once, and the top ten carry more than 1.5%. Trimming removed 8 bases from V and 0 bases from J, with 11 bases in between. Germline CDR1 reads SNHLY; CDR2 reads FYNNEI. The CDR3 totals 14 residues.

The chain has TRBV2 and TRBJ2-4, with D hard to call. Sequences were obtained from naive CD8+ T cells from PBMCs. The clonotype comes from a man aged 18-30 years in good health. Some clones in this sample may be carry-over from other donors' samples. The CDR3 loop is CASLGRLAKNIQYF. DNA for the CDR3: TGTGCCAGCTTGGGCAGGCTAGCCAAAAACATTCAGTACTTC.